The 15 T cell receptor beta chains below come from one sample, sequenced in a study of T cell clonotyping in hematopoietic cell transplantation. As to time point: recipient sample about 28 days before transplant, after cytoreduction. Method: immunoSEQ multiplex PCR; TCRdb's copy keeps in-frame clones and lacks some. The data contain 15,000 to 20,000 clones, 86% of them singletons. The material sequenced was peripheral blood mononuclear cells, taken before stem cell transplant. The receptors derive from a man aged 50-60 years with acute myeloid leukemia. Some clones in this sample may be carry-over from other donors' samples.

This sequence joins TRBV4-1 and TRBJ2-6, with D maybe TRBD1 (6 bases). The V end lost 3 bases, the J end lost 0 bases, and 18 bases lay between the germline ends. This CDR3 is built from 19 residues. Germline CDR1 MGHRA, CDR2 YSYEKL. This CDR3 is CASSQPARDTSSGANVLTF. The CDR3 DNA follows: TGCGCCAGCAGCCAGCCGGCCAGGGACACCAGCTCTGGGGCCAACGTCCTGACTTTC.

This clone was observed a few times. The chain has TRBV6-5 and TRBJ1-3; D is possibly TRBD1 (6 bases). Germline V gene lookup returns CDR1 MNHEY and CDR2 SVGAGI. The CDR3 length is 15 residues. V dropped 4 bases and J dropped 4 bases, with 14 bases sitting between them. In DNA form, the CDR3 reads TGTGCCAGCAGTTGGGGGCAGGGGAGAGGAAACACCATATATTTT. It specifies CASSWGQGRGNTIYF.

J is TRBJ1-1 and V is TRBV5-1; D call uncertain. In germline, CDR1 is SGHRS, CDR2 YFSETQ. Trimming stripped 0 bases from V and 10 bases from J, with 13 bases between. CDR3 length: 13 amino acids. Here the CDR3 reads CASSLALGKGAFF. CDR3 nucleotide sequence: TGCGCCAGCAGCTTGGCCCTTGGCAAGGGAGCTTTCTTT.

The chain has TRBV25-1 and TRBJ1-2; D is uncertain. Trimming stripped 3 bases from V and 5 bases from J, with 22 bases between. Germline-derived CDR1 and CDR2 are MGHDK and SYGVNS. The CDR3 totals 17 residues. For the CDR3, the DNA is TGTGCCAGCAGTGAGTCGGGAGGGAACCCCGTTTCTTATGGCTACACCTTC. Translating gives CASSESGGNPVSYGYTF.

V is TRBV13 and J is TRBJ2-2, with TRBD1 matching over 8 bases. Germline lookup yields CDR1 PRHDT and CDR2 FYEKMQ (reference sequence). V lost 4 bases, J lost 3 bases, and 7 bases stayed unmatched. CDR3 size: 16 residues. The CDR3 reads CASSSAQGAYTGELFF. The CDR3, as DNA: TGTGCCAGCAGCTCAGCCCAGGGGGCGTACACCGGGGAGCTGTTTTTT.

This clone was counted only a few times. In DNA form, the CDR3 reads TGCGCCAGCAGCTTGGACAGCTTCAATCAGCCCCAGCATTTT. Its translation is CASSLDSFNQPQHF. The V gene is TRBV5-1, the J gene TRBJ1-5; the D is unclear. V lost 0 bases, J lost 3 bases, and 7 bases lay in between. This CDR3 spans 14 amino acids. CDR1 is SGHRS and CDR2 is YFSETQ in the germline V gene.

CDR3 loop: CASSSSDGGELFF. As DNA, the CDR3 is TGCGCCAGCAGCTCCTCGGATGGCGGGGAGCTGTTTTTT. The V gene is TRBV5-1, the J gene TRBJ2-2; D is unclear. The length of the CDR3 is 13 residues. V lost 3 bases to trimming and J lost 7 bases, with 10 bases between them. The germline gives CDR1 SGHRS, CDR2 YFSETQ.

CDR3 DNA sequence: TGTGCCAGCAGCACGGGACAGGGGTTCACAGATACGCAGTATTTT. Its protein is CASSTGQGFTDTQYF. The chain couples TRBV7-9 to TRBJ2-3; 10 positions match TRBD1. J lost 2 bases, V lost 5 bases, and 4 bases had no gene match. The germline CDR1 and CDR2 sequences are SEHNR and FQNEAQ (reference sequence). The CDR3 extends over 15 amino acids.

The chain combines TRBV29-1 with TRBJ2-2, with TRBD2 identical over 9 bases. The V and J ends lost 5 bases and 6 bases, in that order; junction bases with no gene match: 16. Per the germline V gene, CDR1 is SQVTM and CDR2 is ANQGSEA. This CDR3 spans 17 amino acids. As DNA, the CDR3 is TGCAGCGTTACATATCTAGCAGGCGGGGGGGCCGCCGGGGAGCTGTTTTTT. Its translation is CSVTYLAGGGAAGELFF.

The rearrangement links TRBV27 to TRBJ2-4, with D possibly TRBD1 on 6 matching bases. Germline V gene sequence: CDR1 MNHEY, CDR2 SMNVEV (reference sequence). Trimming removed 3 bases from V and 2 bases from J, with 14 bases in between. The CDR3 sequence is 16 residues long. CDR3 coding DNA: TGTGCCAGCAGTTTTACAGGGTCCGTTTCCAAAAACATTCAGTACTTC. Translating it yields CASSFTGSVSKNIQYF.

In DNA, the CDR3 is TGCGCCAGCAGCCTATATCGGGGGAAGACCCAGTACTTC. Its translation: CASSLYRGKTQYF. The rearrangement uses TRBV4-1 and TRBJ2-5, with TRBD2 as a possible D gene (6 bases). Trimming pared 4 bases from V and 6 bases from J, leaving 12 bases between. Per germline, CDR1 MGHRA and CDR2 YSYEKL. The CDR3 extends over 13 amino acids.

V is TRBV11-2 and J is TRBJ2-7; D possibly corresponds to TRBD2 (6 bases). Germline V lookup: CDR1 SGHAT, CDR2 FQNNGV. Trimming removed 2 bases from V and 2 bases from J, with 10 bases in between. The CDR3 totals 14 residues. The CDR3: CASSLPGEPYEQYF. The CDR3, as DNA: TGTGCCAGCAGCTTACCGGGGGAACCCTACGAGCAGTACTTC.

This chain uses TRBV4-3 with TRBJ1-4; TRBD1 might be the D (5 bases). Germline V gene data show CDR1 as LGHNA and CDR2 as YSLEER. Between the trimmed V and J ends, which lost 0 bases and 4 bases, there was a span of 18 bases. The CDR3 covers 18 residues. The CDR3, as DNA: TGCGCCAGCAGCCAAGATAGAGTGTTGGCAGGGCTTAATGAAAAACTGTTTTTT. Translation: CASSQDRVLAGLNEKLFF.

The V call is TRBV4-3, the J call TRBJ2-7; perhaps D is TRBD1 or TRBD2 (5 bases each). V was cut by 8 bases and J by 3 bases, with 8 bases left in between. Germline V CDR1 and CDR2: LGHNA, YSLEER. The CDR3 spans 11 residues. CDR3 in amino acids: CASWDGYEQYF. The DNA of the CDR3 is TGCGCCAGCTGGGACGGCTACGAGCAGTACTTC.

This clone was observed once. The genes are TRBV15 and TRBJ1-1; D may be TRBD1 (5 bases). Germline values: CDR1 LNHNV, CDR2 YYDKDF (reference sequence). Between the trimmed V and J ends, which lost 3 bases and 3 bases, there was a span of 11 bases. The CDR3 covers 14 residues. CDR3 amino acids: CATSSGGVDTEAFF. The CDR3 nucleotides read TGTGCCACCAGCAGTGGAGGGGTGGACACTGAAGCTTTCTTT.